This TCR beta chain is drawn from a study of T cells expressing NK-cell markers (dated by TCRdb to 2018 to 2021). As for the study more broadly: Three sorted T-cell subsets (CD3+CD56+NKG2C+, CD3+CD56+NKG2C- and CD3+CD56-NKG2C+) from 8 or 9 donors had their TCR beta-chain repertoires profiled. Among the eight sequenced donors, seven were HCMV-seropositive and one was HCMV-seronegative. Randomly selected healthy volunteers, three men and five women, were used as the eight sequenced donors. The libraries were sequenced on Illumina HiSeq 2000/2500, MiSeq or NextSeq, producing 2 x 150 bp reads.

To determine HCMV serostatus, a commercial ELISA kit was used to detect HCMV-specific IgG in serum. Peripheral blood mononuclear cells were isolated from blood by Ficoll density gradient centrifugation. The run used an Illumina HiSeq 2000. The TCR beta cDNA libraries were made using 5'RACE template switching, a step that added both a universal primer site and unique molecular identifiers. Synthesis of cDNA was primed from the TCR beta constant segment and was followed by two consecutive PCR amplification steps. In the original analysis: MIGEC was used to demultiplex reads and group the reads by UMI, and MiTCR was used to assemble and quantify clonotypes. To exclude erroneous sequences, any TCR cDNA sequence not supported by at least two reads was discarded. Downstream repertoire analysis used the tcR package, and clonotypes were matched across fractions by CDR3 nucleotide sequence plus V segment. VDJmatch was used to annotate antigen specificity against VDJdb, with one amino acid substitution allowed in CDR3. TCRdb reprocessed the public reads and reports one entry per CDR3 protein sequence, without DNA. The V and J calls were not made by the authors but by TCRdb's processing. The sample table holds 550,000 to 600,000 distinct CDR3 sequences. The top ten clonotypes cover approximately 3.6% of the sample.

The CDR3 contains 17 residues, cysteine and phenylalanine counted. This entry has no DNA. Beyond this particular receptor, the publication reports: In several donors, the dominant CD3+CD56+NKG2C+ clonotypes were found to rank among the top 10 CD8+ clonotypes and to make up 1.0-7.0% of CD8+ T cells. Whether the expanded NKG2C-expressing T cell clones were specific for HCMV antigens remained unclear. Those dominant clonotypes were again the most abundant among CD3+CD56-NKG2C+ cells in a handful of donors, at roughly 25-65%.

Remarks on this clonotype: Its cognate antigen has yet to be identified.

The sample consisted of blood T cells: a sorted CD56 or NKG2C T cell subset, CD4+ or CD8+ T cells, or bulk PBMC T cells (not recorded which). The rearrangement combines TRBV21-1 with TRBJ2-2; TCRdb proposes TRBD1, but this gene call is untestable without DNA. TRBV21-1 is given as a pseudogene. The sequence was obtained from a man between 18 and 35 years old in good health. Donor details come from another sample of the same person, matched by shared clones. This receptor has the CDR3 CASSKGVQGANTGELFF.